What follows are 27 T cell receptor beta chains derived from one specimen sequenced in a study of blood T cell repertoires in COVID-19. TCRdb's copy holds only in-frame clones and misses some; the assay was immunoSEQ multiplex PCR. The table has approximately 250,000 clones, about 88% seen once. Input material: PBMCs or T cells enriched from blood (not recorded which). All receptors come from an older woman in a cohort exposed to, infected with or recovered from COVID-19 (not recorded which).

The chain recombines TRBV5-1 with TRBJ1-6, with 9 bases identical to TRBD1. Germline V lookup: CDR1 SGHRS, CDR2 YFSETQ. The trim removed 4 bases at V and 10 bases at J, leaving 9 bases unmatched. The CDR3 contains 15 residues. The CDR3 DNA follows: TGCGCCAGCAGCGTGGAGGGACAGGGAGGATCACCCCTCCACTTT. Translating gives CASSVEGQGGSPLHF.

Only one count was recorded for this clone. The rearrangement joins TRBV12-3 or TRBV12-4 to TRBJ2-1, with TRBD2 as a possible D gene (5 bases). This CDR3 region has 12 residues. V lost 4 bases and J lost 10, with 11 bases in between. DNA for the CDR3: TGTGCCAGCAGTTCCAAGCGGTTGGAGCAGTTCTTC. Translating gives CASSSKRLEQFF.

The sample holds many counts of this clone. This rearrangement joins TRBV30 to TRBJ2-5, with D uncertain. The length of the CDR3 is 11 residues. V lost 0 bases and J 7 bases, leaving 6 bases between the germline ends. Germline CDR1 reads GTSNPN; CDR2 reads SVGIG (reference sequence). Written as DNA, the CDR3 is TGTGCCTGGAGTGTACTTGGGACCCAGTACTTC. It specifies CAWSVLGTQYF. Looking up the rest from reference TRBV30 and TRBJ2-5 gives the full variable domain: SQTIHQWPATLVQPVGSPLSLECTVEGTSNPNLYWYRQAAGRGLQLLFYSVGIGQISSEVPQNLSASRPQDRQFILSSKKLLLSDSGFYLCAWSVLGTQYFGPGTRLLVL.

This clone has only one observation. V is TRBV2 and J is TRBJ2-1; weak D call: TRBD1 (5 bases). This CDR3 is 13 amino acids long. Germline V lookup: CDR1 SNHLY, CDR2 FYNNEI. V lost 11 bases, J lost 2 bases, and 13 bases lay in between. CDR3: CAGYRSPYNEQFF. CDR3 in DNA: TGTGCCGGGTACAGGTCGCCCTACAATGAGCAGTTCTTC.

The V gene is TRBV19, the J gene TRBJ2-7, with 8 bases lining up with TRBD2. From germline, CDR1 is LNHDA and CDR2 SQIVND (reference sequence). This CDR3 comprises 13 residues. The ends lost 8 bases at V and 3 bases at J; junction bases unmatched: 6. CDR3: CASSPGLDYEQYF. CDR3 sequence (DNA): TGTGCCAGTTCCCCGGGACTAGACTACGAGCAGTACTTC.

The chain couples TRBV28 to TRBJ2-7, with TRBD2 matching over 7 bases. V shed 2 bases and J 2 bases; nucleotides not matched to a gene: 12. Germline values: CDR1 MDHEN, CDR2 SYDVKM. The CDR3 has 17 residues. The CDR3 DNA follows: TGTGCCAGCAGTTTAGGACGGGGCGGGAGATACGCCTACGAGCAGTACTTC. Its protein product is CASSLGRGGRYAYEQYF.

This chain links TRBV9 with TRBJ2-1; maybe TRBD2 (5 bases). Germline V gene sequence: CDR1 SGDLS, CDR2 YYNGEE. V lost 2 bases and J lost 0, with 12 bases in between. The CDR3 totals 16 residues. The CDR3 protein is CASSVMSGSSYNEQFF. CDR3 DNA sequence: TGTGCCAGCAGCGTGATGAGCGGAAGCTCCTACAATGAGCAGTTCTTC.

CDR3 protein: CASSPPATATYNEQFF. The CDR3 bases are TGTGCCAGCTCACCACCTGCGACAGCGACATACAATGAGCAGTTCTTC. This rearrangement joins TRBV18 to TRBJ2-1, with TRBD1 as a possible D gene (5 bases). Germline V CDR1 and CDR2: KGHSH, LQKENI. The CDR3 totals 16 residues. V gave up 0 bases and J gave up 4 bases, with 13 bases separating them.

The chain has TRBV30 and TRBJ1-6; 10 nucleotides line up with TRBD1. V shed 4 bases and J 3 bases; nucleotides not matched to a gene: 3. The CDR3 covers 15 residues. The germline CDR1 and CDR2 sequences are GTSNPN and SVGIG (reference sequence). CDR3 sequence: CAWTGQGLYNSPLHF. As DNA, the CDR3 is TGTGCCTGGACGGGACAGGGGCTCTATAATTCACCCCTCCACTTT.

This chain links TRBV2 with TRBJ1-1; the match to TRBD1 covers 7 bases. This CDR3 contains 14 residues. V was pared by 2 bases and J by 11 bases, with 11 bases of the junction left unmatched. CDR1 is SNHLY, CDR2 FYNNEI, per germline. The CDR3 here is CASSESNRGLGAFF. The CDR3 nucleotides read TGTGCCAGCAGTGAAAGCAACAGGGGACTCGGGGCTTTCTTT.

This clone was found once. The V and J genes are TRBV19 and TRBJ2-7; 11 nucleotides agree with TRBD2. The CDR3 is 17 amino acids. Unmatched junction bases numbered 8, after V lost 4 bases and J lost 0 bases. Germline CDR1 LNHDA, CDR2 SQIVND (reference sequence). The CDR3 DNA reads TGTGCCAGTAGTACCTTCGTCGGACTAGCGGGCTCCTACGAGCAGTACTTC. Residues: CASSTFVGLAGSYEQYF.

The rearrangement uses TRBV11-2 and TRBJ2-1; D is uncertain. The ends were cut back, 0 bases at V and 6 bases at J, with 15 bases in the middle. CDR3 length equals 16 residues. Germline-derived CDR1 and CDR2 are SGHAT and FQNNGV. The CDR3 region is CASSLEVTNTGNEQFF. CDR3 in DNA: TGTGCCAGCAGCTTAGAGGTGACAAACACCGGCAATGAGCAGTTCTTC.

The rearrangement joins TRBV6-1 to TRBJ2-7, with 14 bases aligning to TRBD2. The ends lost 1 base at V and 12 bases at J; junction bases unmatched: 5. The CDR3 extends over 14 amino acids. Per the germline V gene, CDR1 is MNHNS and CDR2 is SASEGT. The CDR3 protein is CASSEGRTSGRLYF. Here the CDR3 DNA reads TGTGCCAGCAGTGAAGGGCGGACTAGCGGGAGGCTGTACTTC.

This rearrangement joins TRBV28 to TRBJ2-5, with D possibly TRBD2 on 7 matching bases. Trimming pared 10 bases from V and 4 bases from J, leaving 19 bases between. The CDR3 is 14 residues long. Germline CDR1 and CDR2: MDHEN and SYDVKM. CDR3 nucleotide sequence: TGTGCCATCGGGCCGGGGAGGGGGGCAGAGACCCAGTACTTC. This codes for CAIGPGRGAETQYF.

The chain has TRBV5-6 and TRBJ2-4; 10 bases agree with TRBD1. Germline values: CDR1 SGHDT, CDR2 YYEEEE. V dropped 1 base and J dropped 0; count of bases not matched to a gene: 7. CDR3 length equals 18 residues. CDR3 region: CASSLQGQGRVAKNIQYF. The CDR3 DNA sequence: TGTGCCAGCAGCTTGCAGGGACAGGGGAGGGTAGCCAAAAACATTCAGTACTTC. The whole variable domain, filled in from reference TRBV5-6 and TRBJ2-4, reads DAGVTQSPTHLIKTRGQQVTLRCSPKSGHDTVSWYQQALGQGPQFIFQYYEEEERQRGNFPDRFSGHQFPNYSSELNVNALLLGDSALYLCASSLQGQGRVAKNIQYFGAGTRLSVL.

The rearrangement joins TRBV7-2 to TRBJ2-5; TRBD2 aligns across 13 bases. V shed 6 bases and J 1 base; nucleotides not matched to a gene: 5. Germline CDR1 and CDR2: SGHTA and FQGNSA. The CDR3 is made up of 16 amino acids. The CDR3 coding sequence is TGTGCCAGCAGTCCGACTAGCGGGAGGACCCAAGAGACCCAGTACTTC. As protein: CASSPTSGRTQETQYF.

This rearrangement joins TRBV2 to TRBJ2-1; TRBD1 aligns across 7 bases. Germline trimming cut 7 bases from V and 8 bases from J; bases unmatched to any gene: 5. The CDR3 has 12 amino acids. The germline V gene has CDR1 SNHLY and CDR2 FYNNEI. The CDR3 sequence: CASTLGGYEQFF. The CDR3 DNA follows: TGTGCCAGCACCCTAGGGGGCTATGAGCAGTTCTTC.

The V gene is TRBV7-9, the J gene TRBJ1-1; no definite D call. The CDR3 length is 13 residues. In germline, CDR1 is SEHNR, CDR2 FQNEAQ (reference sequence). Trimming removed 1 base at V and 8 bases at J, with 11 bases between. This CDR3 reads CASSLVNGREAFF. CDR3 in DNA: TGTGCCAGCAGCTTAGTAAACGGTCGAGAAGCTTTCTTT.

The V gene is TRBV9, the J gene TRBJ2-2, with TRBD2 identical over 11 bases. CDR1 is SGDLS, CDR2 YYNGEE, per germline. The CDR3 contains 16 residues. The junction had 7 bases not matched to a gene; V was cut back by 4 bases and J by 5 bases. The CDR3 reads CASSPTSGSSTGELFF. The CDR3 DNA reads TGTGCCAGCAGCCCTACTAGCGGGAGCTCTACCGGGGAGCTGTTTTTT.

Only one count was recorded for this clone. Other DNA sequences in the same sample also yield this CDR3. As DNA, the CDR3 is TGCAGTGCTAGTAGCCAGGGGGGAGAAAAACTGTTTTTT. Its translation is CSASSQGGEKLFF. This chain joins TRBV20-1 and TRBJ1-4; 7 bases map to TRBD1. Unmatched junction bases numbered 6, after V lost 3 bases and J lost 8 bases. The CDR3 contains 13 residues. Looked up from germline, CDR1 is DFQATT and CDR2 is SNEGSKA (reference sequence).

The CDR3 sequence is CASSLVQGEAFF. The CDR3 nucleotides are TGCGCCAGCAGCTTGGTACAGGGTGAAGCTTTCTTT. J is TRBJ1-1 and V is TRBV5-1, with TRBD1 as a possible D gene (6 bases). Trimming cost V 0 bases and J 7 bases, with 7 bases left between them. There are 12 residues in the CDR3. CDR1 is SGHRS, CDR2 YFSETQ, per germline. Full variable domain (rest looked up from reference TRBV5-1 and TRBJ1-1): KAGVTQTPRYLIKTRGQQVTLSCSPISGHRSVSWYQQTPGQGLQFLFEYFSETQRNKGNFPGRFSGRQFSNSRSEMNVSTLELGDSALYLCASSLVQGEAFFGQGTRLTVV.

The chain couples TRBV27 to TRBJ2-3; TRBD1 matches 8 bases. The V gene's germline CDR1 is MNHEY and CDR2 SMNVEV (reference sequence). The trim removed 6 bases at V and 2 bases at J, leaving 7 bases unmatched. The CDR3 extends over 15 amino acids. CDR3: CASRPDRVSTDTQYF. CDR3 DNA sequence: TGTGCCAGCAGGCCGGACAGGGTGTCCACAGATACGCAGTATTTT.

This sequence joins TRBV7-4 and TRBJ2-7, with 8 positions matching TRBD1. With V trimmed by 4 bases and J by 4 bases, 12 bases remained unmatched. Per germline, CDR1 SGHVT and CDR2 SQSDAQ. This CDR3 has 16 residues. The CDR3 DNA sequence: TGTGCCAGCAGCTCCAAAACCGGGACAGGCTTTTACGAGCAGTACTTC. It codes for CASSSKTGTGFYEQYF. Using reference TRBV7-4 and TRBJ2-7 for the parts outside the CDR3, the full variable domain is GAGVSQSPRYKVAKRGRDVALRCDSISGHVTLYWYRQTLGQGSEVLTYSQSDAQRDKSGRPSGRFSAERPERSVSTLKIQRTEQGDSAVYLCASSSKTGTGFYEQYFGPGTRLTVT.

The chain couples TRBV14 to TRBJ2-1; 12 bases agree with TRBD2. This CDR3 region has 14 residues. Germline assignment: CDR1 SGHDN and CDR2 FVKESK. V dropped 4 bases and J dropped 11; count of bases not matched to a gene: 6. The DNA for the CDR3 is TGTGCCAGCAGCCTGCTAGGACTAGCGGGAAAGCAGTTCTTC. Translating it yields CASSLLGLAGKQFF.

The rearrangement uses TRBV28 and TRBJ2-7, with D maybe TRBD1 (6 bases). The length of the CDR3 is 14 residues. Trimming stripped 2 bases from V and 3 bases from J, with 11 bases between. The germline V gene encodes CDR1 MDHEN and CDR2 SYDVKM. The CDR3: CASSLTGTFYEQYF. The CDR3 coding sequence is TGTGCCAGCAGTTTAACCGGGACATTCTACGAGCAGTACTTC.

The CDR3 DNA sequence: TGTGCCAGCAGTTTAAGGGGGGACAGGGCAGATACGCAGTATTTT. It is translated as CASSLRGDRADTQYF. The V and J genes are TRBV28 and TRBJ2-3; TRBD1 aligns across 9 bases. The V gene's germline CDR1 is MDHEN and CDR2 SYDVKM. V lost 2 bases and J lost 4; bases outside the gene matches: 4. The CDR3 is 15 residues long.

The rearrangement joins TRBV6-5 to TRBJ2-5; 8 positions match TRBD1. This CDR3 region has 15 residues. The trim removed 7 bases at V and 2 bases at J, leaving 9 bases unmatched. The germline CDR1 and CDR2 sequences are MNHEY and SVGAGI. As DNA, the CDR3 is TGTGCCAGCAATAACAGGGGGTTTGATCAAGAGACCCAGTACTTC. Protein sequence: CASNNRGFDQETQYF.